The 19 T cell receptor beta chains reported below all come from one sample, sequenced in a study of T cell changes during pregnancy in multiple sclerosis. Libraries were prepared by immunoSEQ multiplex PCR; TCRdb keeps only in-frame clonotypes and omits some of them. The sample records approximately 93,000 clones, approximately 90% being singletons. The sample in question was peripheral blood, obtained before pregnancy. These receptors were collected from a female donor with multiple sclerosis, enrolled in a pregnancy study.

The CDR3 DNA follows: TGTGCCAGCAGTGGAGGGGGCAGGAGCACTGAAGCTTTCTTT. It specifies CASSGGGRSTEAFF. The chain employs TRBV9 and TRBJ1-1; 7 nucleotides align to TRBD1. J lost 4 bases, V lost 5 bases, and 8 bases had no gene match. The CDR3 is 14 amino acids. Germline V CDR1 and CDR2: SGDLS, YYNGEE. Full variable domain (missing parts from reference TRBV9 and TRBJ1-1): DSGVTQTPKHLITATGQRVTLRCSPRSGDLSVYWYQQSLDQGLQFLIQYYNGEERAKGNILERFSAQQFPDLHSELNLSSLELGDSALYFCASSGGGRSTEAFFGQGTRLTVV.

The V gene is TRBV5-1, the J gene TRBJ2-2; D is perhaps TRBD1 (5 bases). Trimming took 0 bases from V and 5 from J, leaving 11 bases between them. The CDR3 has 15 residues. Germline CDR1 reads SGHRS; CDR2 reads YFSETQ. In DNA, the CDR3 is TGCGCCAGCAGCTTGGTAGGGGCTCGGACCGGGGAGCTGTTTTTT. This codes for CASSLVGARTGELFF.

This chain links TRBV27 with TRBJ1-2; 11 bases map to TRBD1. V gave up 3 bases and J gave up 8 bases; unmatched junction bases: 5. Germline-derived CDR1 and CDR2 are MNHEY and SMNVEV (reference sequence). The CDR3 has 14 residues. This CDR3 is CASSFGQGATGYTF. CDR3 bases: TGTGCCAGCAGTTTTGGACAGGGGGCAACGGGCTACACCTTC.

This clone was seen a single time. This sequence joins TRBV28 and TRBJ1-1; 8 bases line up with TRBD1. Trimming took 7 bases from V and 6 from J; bases not matched to a gene: 16. From germline, CDR1 is MDHEN and CDR2 SYDVKM. The CDR3 sequence is 16 residues long. The CDR3 region has the DNA TGTGCCAGCATCCTTTGGTCCTCGGACAGGGTACCTGAAGCTTTCTTT. It specifies CASILWSSDRVPEAFF.

This chain connects TRBV6-6 to TRBJ1-1; 7 nucleotides line up with TRBD1. V lost 4 bases, J lost 4 bases, and 3 bases stayed unmatched. The CDR3 totals 13 residues. The germline CDR1 and CDR2 sequences are MNHNY and SVGAGI (reference sequence). The CDR3 DNA reads TGTGCCAGCAGTTCGACAGGGAGCACTGAAGCTTTCTTT. This encodes CASSSTGSTEAFF.

The J gene is TRBJ1-1, the V gene TRBV5-1, with TRBD1 matching over 9 bases. CDR1 is SGHRS, CDR2 YFSETQ, per germline. The CDR3 loop spans 14 amino acids. The J segment lost 7 bases and the V segment lost 4 bases, leaving 8 bases of the junction unmatched. The CDR3 DNA is TGCGCCAGCAGCCCAGGCGGACAGGGGCTTGAAGCTTTCTTT. This translates into CASSPGGQGLEAFF.

The V call is TRBV6-5, the J call TRBJ2-4, with D unresolved. The CDR3 spans 13 residues. Between the trimmed V and J ends, which lost 3 bases and 6 bases, there was a span of 9 bases. Looked up from germline, CDR1 is MNHEY and CDR2 is SVGAGI. For the CDR3, the DNA is TGTGCCAGCAGTTATGCCACATCAAACATTCAGTACTTC. This gives the protein CASSYATSNIQYF.

The chain joins TRBV11-3 to TRBJ2-5; 10 positions agree with TRBD2. Germline CDR1 is SGHNT and CDR2 is YENEEA. V shed 4 bases and J 5 bases; nucleotides not matched to a gene: 4. The length of the CDR3 is 14 residues. CDR3: CASSSPGLAETQYF. The CDR3 coding sequence is TGTGCCAGCAGCTCCCCGGGACTAGCGGAGACCCAGTACTTC.

This clone was recorded once. V is TRBV27 and J is TRBJ1-2; 11 bases agree with TRBD1. V dropped 4 bases and J dropped 7; count of bases not matched to a gene: 8. The CDR3 loop spans 15 amino acids. Germline loops: CDR1 MNHEY, CDR2 SMNVEV (reference sequence). The CDR3 here is CASSWGDRGYGGYTF. The DNA of the CDR3 is TGTGCCAGCAGTTGGGGGGACAGGGGGTATGGTGGCTACACCTTC.

This chain connects TRBV18 to TRBJ1-1, with 9 bases matching TRBD1. Germline assignment: CDR1 KGHSH and CDR2 LQKENI. Trimming removed 1 base from V and 7 bases from J; junction bases left unmatched: 10. The CDR3 sequence is 16 residues long. CDR3 loop: CASSPRGQGKLDEAFF. CDR3 bases: TGTGCCAGCTCACCACGAGGACAGGGGAAGTTGGATGAAGCTTTCTTT.

This chain connects TRBV6-1 to TRBJ1-3; 7 bases map to TRBD1. Germline CDR1 reads MNHNS; CDR2 reads SASEGT. Trimming removed 6 bases from V and 4 bases from J; junction bases left unmatched: 9. The CDR3 contains 15 residues. The CDR3 sequence: CASSGGQDRGNTIYF. The CDR3 nucleotides read TGTGCCAGCAGCGGAGGACAGGACCGAGGAAACACCATATATTTT.

The table lists this clone with a count of one. The chain has TRBV5-4 and TRBJ2-6; TRBD1 matches at 7 bases. The CDR3 spans 18 residues. V lost 2 bases to trimming and J lost 0 bases; unmatched junction nucleotides: 8. CDR1 SGHNT and CDR2 YYREEE come from the germline V gene (reference sequence). The CDR3 here is CASSFSTGYSSGANVLTF. The CDR3 coding sequence is TGTGCCAGCAGCTTCTCGACAGGGTATAGCTCTGGGGCCAACGTCCTGACTTTC.

V and J are TRBV7-9 and TRBJ1-6, with D perhaps TRBD1 (6 bases). CDR1 is SEHNR, CDR2 FQNEAQ, per germline (reference sequence). Trimming cost V 8 bases and J 10 bases, with 21 bases left between them. This CDR3 has 15 amino acids. CDR3 amino acids: CASHRGTGQDSPLHF. The CDR3 DNA reads as TGTGCCAGCCACCGGGGAACGGGACAAGACTCACCCCTCCACTTT.

The chain employs TRBV15 and TRBJ1-2; 7 bases align to TRBD1. The V and J ends lost 1 base and 8 bases, in that order; junction bases with no gene match: 7. The CDR3 totals 14 residues. Germline-derived CDR1 and CDR2 are LNHNV and YYDKDF (reference sequence). The CDR3 coding sequence is TGTGCCACCAGCAGAGGGGACAGCTCCTACGGCTACACCTTC. Translated: CATSRGDSSYGYTF.

CDR3 amino acids: CASSLGLAGFDEQYF. DNA of the CDR3: TGTGCCAGCAGCCTCGGACTAGCGGGTTTCGACGAGCAGTACTTC. This chain uses TRBV7-2 with TRBJ2-7; 11 positions match TRBD2. Germline CDR1 reads SGHTA; CDR2 reads FQGNSA. This CDR3 region has 15 residues. With 5 bases clipped from V and 5 bases from J, the junction kept 8 bases outside the gene matches.

DNA of the CDR3: TGTGCCAGCAGCCCTCCGGGTAACACCTACGAGCAGTACTTC. As protein: CASSPPGNTYEQYF. This rearrangement joins TRBV7-9 to TRBJ2-7, with D hard to call. With 5 bases removed from V and 2 bases from J, the gap between germline ends came to 13 bases. CDR1 and CDR2 from the germline V gene are SEHNR and FQNEAQ (reference sequence). CDR3 length: 14 residues.

This clone was seen just once. The chain couples TRBV5-1 to TRBJ2-6, with D perhaps TRBD2 (7 bases). CDR1 is SGHRS and CDR2 is YFSETQ in the germline V gene. The CDR3 totals 15 residues. The V gene lost 4 bases and the J gene lost 4 bases, with 12 bases spanning the gap. The CDR3 DNA reads as TGCGCCAGCAGCGCCGGGGGGCTAGGGGCCAACGTCCTGACTTTC. Amino acids: CASSAGGLGANVLTF.

This chain connects TRBV18 to TRBJ2-1; TRBD2 aligns across 13 bases. Germline CDR1 reads KGHSH; CDR2 reads LQKENI. This CDR3 spans 17 amino acids. V was clipped by 8 bases and J by 9 bases; unmatched bases: 16. The CDR3 coding sequence is TGTGCCAGCGCCGGGACTAGCGGGGTGGAGACGCAAATTGAGCAGTTCTTC. Translated, it gives CASAGTSGVETQIEQFF.

The chain joins TRBV5-4 to TRBJ1-1, with TRBD1 matching over 7 bases. Germline V gives CDR1 SGHNT, CDR2 YYREEE (reference sequence). The CDR3 is 12 amino acids. Unmatched junction bases numbered 4, after V lost 3 bases and J lost 8 bases. CDR3 sequence: CASSSGTAEAFF. The CDR3 DNA follows: TGTGCCAGCAGCTCTGGGACAGCCGAAGCTTTCTTT.